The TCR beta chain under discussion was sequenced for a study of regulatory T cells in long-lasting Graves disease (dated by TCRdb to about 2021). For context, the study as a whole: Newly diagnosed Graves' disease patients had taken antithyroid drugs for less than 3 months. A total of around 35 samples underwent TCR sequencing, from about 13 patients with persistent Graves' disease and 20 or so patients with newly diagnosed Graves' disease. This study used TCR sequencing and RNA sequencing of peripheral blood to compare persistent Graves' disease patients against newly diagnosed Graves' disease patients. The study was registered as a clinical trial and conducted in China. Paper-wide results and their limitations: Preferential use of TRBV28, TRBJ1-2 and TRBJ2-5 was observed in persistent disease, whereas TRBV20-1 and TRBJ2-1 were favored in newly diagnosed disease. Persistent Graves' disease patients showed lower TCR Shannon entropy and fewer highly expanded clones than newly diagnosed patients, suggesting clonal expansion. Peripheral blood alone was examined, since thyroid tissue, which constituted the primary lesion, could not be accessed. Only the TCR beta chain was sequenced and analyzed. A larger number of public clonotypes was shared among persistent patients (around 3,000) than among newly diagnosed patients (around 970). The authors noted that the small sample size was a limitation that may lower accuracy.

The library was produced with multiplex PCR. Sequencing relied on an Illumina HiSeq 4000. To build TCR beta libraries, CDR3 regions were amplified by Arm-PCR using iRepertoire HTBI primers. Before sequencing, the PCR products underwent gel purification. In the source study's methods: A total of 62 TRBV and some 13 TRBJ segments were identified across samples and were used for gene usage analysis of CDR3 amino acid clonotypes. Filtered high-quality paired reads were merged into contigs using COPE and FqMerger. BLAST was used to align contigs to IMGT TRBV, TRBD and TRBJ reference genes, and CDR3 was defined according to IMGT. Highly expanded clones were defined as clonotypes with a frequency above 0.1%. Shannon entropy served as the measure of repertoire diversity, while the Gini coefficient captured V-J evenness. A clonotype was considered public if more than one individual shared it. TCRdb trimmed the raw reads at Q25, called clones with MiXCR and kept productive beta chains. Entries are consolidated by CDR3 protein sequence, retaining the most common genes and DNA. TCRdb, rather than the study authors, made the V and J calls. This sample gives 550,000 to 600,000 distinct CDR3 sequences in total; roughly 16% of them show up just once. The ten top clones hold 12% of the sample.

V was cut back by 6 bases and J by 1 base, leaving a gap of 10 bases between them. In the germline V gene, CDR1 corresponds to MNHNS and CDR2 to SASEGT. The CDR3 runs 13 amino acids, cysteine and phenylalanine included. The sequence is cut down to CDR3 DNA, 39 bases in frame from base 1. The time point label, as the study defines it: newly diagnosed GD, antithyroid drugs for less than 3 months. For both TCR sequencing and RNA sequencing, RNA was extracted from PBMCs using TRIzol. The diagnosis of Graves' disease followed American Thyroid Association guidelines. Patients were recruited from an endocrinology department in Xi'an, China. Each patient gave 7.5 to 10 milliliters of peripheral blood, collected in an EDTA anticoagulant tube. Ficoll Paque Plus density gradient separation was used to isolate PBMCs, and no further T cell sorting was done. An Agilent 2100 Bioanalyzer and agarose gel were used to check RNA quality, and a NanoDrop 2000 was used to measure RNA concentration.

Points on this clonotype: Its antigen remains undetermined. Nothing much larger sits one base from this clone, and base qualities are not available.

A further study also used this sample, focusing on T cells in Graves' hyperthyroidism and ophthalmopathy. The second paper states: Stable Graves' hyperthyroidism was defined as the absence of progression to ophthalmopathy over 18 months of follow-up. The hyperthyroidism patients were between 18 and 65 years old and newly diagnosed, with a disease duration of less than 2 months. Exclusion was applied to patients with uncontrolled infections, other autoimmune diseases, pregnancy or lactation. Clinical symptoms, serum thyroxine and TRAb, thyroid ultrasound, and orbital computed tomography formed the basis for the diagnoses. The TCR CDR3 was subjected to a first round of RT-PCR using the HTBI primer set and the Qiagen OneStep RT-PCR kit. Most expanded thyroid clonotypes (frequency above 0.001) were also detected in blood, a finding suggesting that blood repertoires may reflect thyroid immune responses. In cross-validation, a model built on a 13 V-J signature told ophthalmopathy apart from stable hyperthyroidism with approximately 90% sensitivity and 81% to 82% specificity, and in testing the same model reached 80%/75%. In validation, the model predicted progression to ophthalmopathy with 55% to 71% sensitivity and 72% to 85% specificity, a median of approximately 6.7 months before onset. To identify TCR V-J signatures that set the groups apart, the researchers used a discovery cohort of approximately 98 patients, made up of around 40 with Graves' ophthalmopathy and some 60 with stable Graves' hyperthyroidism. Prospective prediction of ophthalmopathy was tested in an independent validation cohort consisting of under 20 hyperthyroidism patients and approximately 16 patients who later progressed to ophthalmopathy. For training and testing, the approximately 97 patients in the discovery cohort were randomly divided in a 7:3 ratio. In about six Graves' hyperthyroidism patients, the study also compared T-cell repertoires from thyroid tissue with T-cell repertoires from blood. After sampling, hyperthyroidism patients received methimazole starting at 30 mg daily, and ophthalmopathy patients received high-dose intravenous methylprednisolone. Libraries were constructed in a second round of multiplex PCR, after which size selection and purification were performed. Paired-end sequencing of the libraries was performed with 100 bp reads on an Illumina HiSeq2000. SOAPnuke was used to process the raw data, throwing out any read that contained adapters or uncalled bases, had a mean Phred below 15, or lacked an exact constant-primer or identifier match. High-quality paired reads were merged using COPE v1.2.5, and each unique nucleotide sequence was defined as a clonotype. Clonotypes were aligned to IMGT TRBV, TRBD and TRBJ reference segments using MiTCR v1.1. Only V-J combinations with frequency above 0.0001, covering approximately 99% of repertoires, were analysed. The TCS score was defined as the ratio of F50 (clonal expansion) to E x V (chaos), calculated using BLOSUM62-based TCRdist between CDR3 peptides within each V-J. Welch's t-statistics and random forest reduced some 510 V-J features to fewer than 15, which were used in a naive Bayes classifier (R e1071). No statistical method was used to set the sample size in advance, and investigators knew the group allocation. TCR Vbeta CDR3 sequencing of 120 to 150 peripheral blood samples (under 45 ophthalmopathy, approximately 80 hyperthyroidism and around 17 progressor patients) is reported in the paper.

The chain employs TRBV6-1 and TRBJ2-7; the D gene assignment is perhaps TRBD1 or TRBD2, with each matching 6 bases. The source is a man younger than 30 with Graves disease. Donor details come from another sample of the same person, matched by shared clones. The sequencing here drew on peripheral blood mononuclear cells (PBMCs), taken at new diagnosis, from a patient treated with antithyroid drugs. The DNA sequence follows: TGTGCCAGCAGGGAGGGGGGTTCCTACGAGCAGTACTTC. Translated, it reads CASREGGSYEQYF.